Listed here are 27 T cell receptor beta chains from one sample, sequenced in a study of T cell repertoires in cytomegalovirus infection. One entry per CDR3 protein, called by TCRdb with MiXCR from the reads. The sample holds some 900,000 distinct CDR3 sequences, approximately 29% seen once. No antigen has been identified for these receptors. The material sequenced was cultured CD8+ T cells from PBMCs, taken from culture after CMV antigen stimulation. The receptors derive from a human donor in good health (CMV status not recorded). Some clones in this sample may be carry-over from other donors' samples.

The J gene is TRBJ2-2, the V gene TRBV14; D gene unclear. Germline V gene data show CDR1 as SGHDN and CDR2 as FVKESK. CDR3 length: 15 amino acids. Trimming took 1 base from V and 0 from J, leaving 6 bases between them. The CDR3 coding sequence is TGTGCCAGCAGCCAAGGTTCCCCGAACACCGGGGAGCTGTTTTTT. This translates into CASSQGSPNTGELFF. The full variable domain, with the rest looked up from reference TRBV14 and TRBJ2-2, is EAGVTQFPSHSVIEKGQTVTLRCDPISGHDNLYWYRRVMGKEIKFLLHFVKESKQDESGMPNNRFLAERTGGTYSTLKVQPAELEDSGVYFCASSQGSPNTGELFFGEGSRLTVL.

This chain uses TRBV5-1 with TRBJ1-5; a possible D gene is TRBD1 (5 bases). Germline V gene lookup returns CDR1 SGHRS and CDR2 YFSETQ. This CDR3 has 14 residues. Trimming took 4 bases from V and 6 from J, leaving 14 bases between them. The chain's CDR3 is CASSPTVGTQPQHF. The CDR3 nucleotides are TGCGCCAGCAGCCCGACAGTAGGGACTCAGCCCCAGCATTTT.

This chain links TRBV6-1 with TRBJ2-7; 11 bases map to TRBD1. The CDR3 is 14 amino acids. CDR1 and CDR2 from the germline V gene are MNHNS and SASEGT. Losses at the gene ends were 4 bases for V and 6 bases for J; bases not matched to a gene: 5. The CDR3 bases are TGTGCCAGCAGTGGGACAGGGGGCTTTTTCGAGCAGTACTTC. It is translated as CASSGTGGFFEQYF.

The chain carries TRBV27 and TRBJ1-1; D might be TRBD1 (5 bases). Germline CDR1 and CDR2: MNHEY and SMNVEV (reference sequence). The ends were cut back, 3 bases at V and 7 bases at J, with 15 bases in the middle. The CDR3 consists of 14 residues. CDR3 in amino acids: CASSFDSLTGEAFF. Written as DNA, the CDR3 is TGTGCCAGCAGTTTCGACAGCCTAACCGGTGAAGCTTTCTTT.

Ten or more counts support this clonotype. The gene calls are TRBV5-1 and TRBJ1-1; D is undetermined. The V gene lost 4 bases and the J gene lost 5 bases, with 15 bases spanning the gap. Germline V CDR1 and CDR2: SGHRS, YFSETQ. The CDR3 runs to 14 residues. CDR3 sequence: CASSHTGRWTEAFF. CDR3 nucleotide sequence: TGCGCCAGCAGCCATACGGGGAGGTGGACTGAAGCTTTCTTT.

This chain links TRBV4-2 with TRBJ2-1, with TRBD2 as a possible D gene (5 bases). Germline CDR1 LGHNA, CDR2 YNFKEQ. There are 14 residues in the CDR3. The V and J ends lost 4 bases and 5 bases respectively, with 12 bases between them. CDR3 in amino acids: CASSPGYGDNEQFF. The CDR3, as DNA: TGTGCCAGCAGCCCGGGATACGGAGACAATGAGCAGTTCTTC.

This clonotype was counted ten times or more. The rearrangement joins TRBV20-1 to TRBJ2-3; D is perhaps TRBD1 (6 bases). Between the trimmed V and J ends, which lost 3 bases and 5 bases, there was a span of 21 bases. The germline CDR1 and CDR2 sequences are DFQATT and SNEGSKA (reference sequence). The CDR3 sequence is 16 residues long. CDR3 residues: CSASLTGTWGQDTQYF. The CDR3 coding sequence is TGCAGTGCTAGCCTAACCGGGACCTGGGGGCAAGATACGCAGTATTTT.

The rearrangement links TRBV19 to TRBJ2-4, with TRBD2 matching over 7 bases. Germline V CDR1 and CDR2: LNHDA, SQIVND (reference sequence). The CDR3 consists of 14 residues. The V and J ends lost 11 bases and 10 bases, in that order; junction bases with no gene match: 17. Here the CDR3 reads CAGAGVSVTDIQYF. The CDR3 bases are TGTGCCGGCGCGGGGGTGTCGGTGACAGATATTCAGTACTTC.

Ten or more counts support this clonotype. This chain connects TRBV12-3 or TRBV12-4 to TRBJ1-1; 9 bases map to TRBD1. Unmatched junction bases numbered 10, after V lost 6 bases and J lost 5 bases. This CDR3 has 15 residues. The CDR3: CASSPWDREATEAFF. In DNA form, the CDR3 reads TGTGCCAGCAGCCCTTGGGACAGGGAGGCGACTGAAGCTTTCTTT.

This clonotype was counted a few times. The rearrangement uses TRBV11-3 and TRBJ2-3; TRBD2 matches 8 bases. The CDR3 spans 18 residues. CDR1 is SGHNT and CDR2 is YENEEA in the germline V gene. V lost 1 base to trimming and J lost 0 bases; unmatched junction nucleotides: 9. The CDR3 is CASSLGPAGAPSTDTQYF. Here the CDR3 DNA reads TGTGCCAGCAGCTTAGGGCCAGCGGGGGCGCCCAGCACAGATACGCAGTATTTT.

This clonotype has a handful of counts. The rearrangement joins TRBV5-4 to TRBJ2-3, with D perhaps TRBD2 (6 bases). Germline lookup yields CDR1 SGHNT and CDR2 YYREEE (reference sequence). The CDR3 is 16 residues long. The V gene lost 4 bases and the J gene lost 8 bases, with 23 bases spanning the gap. This CDR3 reads CASSLGSAMGGGTQYF. The CDR3 DNA sequence: TGTGCCAGCAGCCTTGGGAGCGCGATGGGGGGAGGTACGCAGTATTTT.

This clonotype was detected a few times. The V gene is TRBV6-5, the J gene TRBJ2-1, with TRBD1 matching over 8 bases. CDR1 and CDR2 (germline): MNHEY, SVGAGI. There are 20 residues in the CDR3. The V and J ends lost 2 bases and 5 bases, in that order; junction bases with no gene match: 20. Here the CDR3 reads CASSYQTPTGAMWSDNEQFF. The CDR3 nucleotides read TGTGCCAGCAGTTACCAAACCCCGACAGGGGCAATGTGGTCGGACAATGAGCAGTTCTTC.

In this sample, this clonotype turned up a few times. The chain employs TRBV28 and TRBJ2-3, with 7 bases aligning to TRBD2. Germline trimming cut 5 bases from V and 0 bases from J; bases unmatched to any gene: 5. The germline CDR1 and CDR2 sequences are MDHEN and SYDVKM. The CDR3 is 15 amino acids. This CDR3 is CASSRGETSTDTQYF. In DNA form, the CDR3 reads TGTGCCAGCAGTCGGGGGGAAACTAGCACAGATACGCAGTATTTT.

The rearrangement links TRBV6-2 or TRBV6-3 to TRBJ1-2; D remains unclear. Germline assignment: CDR1 MNHEY and CDR2 SVGEGT. V was clipped by 5 bases and J by 5 bases, with 12 bases between them. The CDR3 runs to 13 residues. CDR3 sequence (DNA): TGTGCCAGCAGTCCCCCAGGTCGGTATGGCTACACCTTC. Protein product: CASSPPGRYGYTF.

V gene TRBV10-2 combines with J gene TRBJ1-2; TRBD1 is a possible D gene (5 bases). V lost 0 bases and J 8 bases, leaving 16 bases between the germline ends. Germline V gene lookup returns CDR1 WSHSY and CDR2 SAAADI. There are 15 residues in the CDR3. The CDR3 loop is CASSESRGGGRGYTF. The CDR3 nucleotides read TGCGCCAGCAGTGAGTCTCGCGGCGGGGGTCGAGGCTACACCTTC.

The chain recombines TRBV29-1 with TRBJ2-2, with a weak D call TRBD1 (5 bases). V gave up 4 bases and J gave up 7 bases, with 13 bases separating them. Germline V gene sequence: CDR1 SQVTM, CDR2 ANQGSEA. The CDR3 has 13 residues. As DNA, the CDR3 is TGCAGCGTTGCTGGGGCAGGCGGCGGGGAGCTGTTTTTT. This gives the protein CSVAGAGGGELFF.

The chain is built from TRBV19 and TRBJ1-2; no definite D call. V was cut by 6 bases and J by 11 bases, with 13 bases left in between. Germline CDR1 is LNHDA and CDR2 is SQIVND (reference sequence). The CDR3 covers 11 residues. The CDR3 here is CASRDHLGYTF. The CDR3 nucleotides read TGTGCCAGTAGGGACCACTTGGGTTACACCTTC.

The CDR3 sequence: CASSLSIGLQGGAFF. Here the CDR3 DNA reads TGTGCCAGCAGTTTATCGATCGGATTACAGGGGGGAGCTTTCTTT. The chain employs TRBV27 and TRBJ1-1; TRBD1 matches at 8 bases. CDR1 is MNHEY and CDR2 is SMNVEV in the germline V gene (reference sequence). V lost 0 bases to trimming and J lost 10 bases; unmatched junction nucleotides: 10. The CDR3 loop spans 15 amino acids.

The chain couples TRBV4-1 to TRBJ1-4; D is undetermined. Germline CDR1 is MGHRA and CDR2 is YSYEKL. The CDR3 length is 15 residues. Trimming left V 0 bases short and J 6 bases short, with 11 bases between. CDR3 in amino acids: CASSQDTGRDEKLFF. The CDR3 DNA is TGCGCCAGCAGCCAAGATACCGGGAGGGATGAAAAACTGTTTTTT.

This clonotype was detected only a few times. The chain carries TRBV5-4 and TRBJ2-5; D gene uncertain. The V end lost 3 bases, the J end lost 5 bases, and 17 bases lay between the germline ends. This CDR3 contains 15 residues. Germline V gene sequence: CDR1 SGHNT, CDR2 YYREEE (reference sequence). DNA for the CDR3: TGTGCCAGCAGCTCTCCCCACGACTCTCGGGAGACCCAGTACTTC. Its protein is CASSSPHDSRETQYF.

This clonotype occurred many times. The genes are TRBV7-2 and TRBJ2-2, with TRBD2 matching 10 bases. In germline, CDR1 is SGHTA, CDR2 FQGNSA. J gave up 2 bases and V 2 bases, and 14 bases lay outside the gene matches. The CDR3 length is 20 residues. This CDR3 is CASSLLRGGVAGGNTGELFF. CDR3 DNA sequence: TGTGCCAGCAGCTTACTACGGGGAGGAGTAGCGGGGGGCAACACCGGGGAGCTGTTTTTT.

The V gene is TRBV7-9, the J gene TRBJ2-1, with 8 bases matching TRBD2. Germline CDR1 is SEHNR and CDR2 is FQNEAQ (reference sequence). CDR3 length equals 15 residues. V was pared by 6 bases and J by 4 bases, with 8 bases of the junction left unmatched. CDR3 sequence reads: CASSLTGGPYNEQFF. For the CDR3, the DNA is TGTGCCAGCAGTCTTACGGGGGGGCCTTACAATGAGCAGTTCTTC.

Many counts were recorded for this clonotype. The V gene is TRBV7-2, the J gene TRBJ2-1, with D uncertain. The CDR3 length is 11 residues. Germline lookup yields CDR1 SGHTA and CDR2 FQGNSA. Trimming took 6 bases from V and 8 from J, leaving 8 bases between them. CDR3 nucleotides: TGTGCCAGCAGGACCAGCGATGAGCAGTTCTTC. Translating gives CASRTSDEQFF.

This clonotype was picked up a small number of times. The rearrangement links TRBV6-1 to TRBJ2-2; maybe TRBD2 (5 bases). The CDR3 has 14 residues. Trimming removed 9 bases from V and 2 bases from J, with 13 bases in between. Per germline, CDR1 MNHNS and CDR2 SASEGT. Written as DNA, the CDR3 is TGTGCCAGTCCGGGGAAGCTTAACACCGGGGAGCTGTTTTTT. Translation gives CASPGKLNTGELFF.

This clonotype was counted a few times. The chain couples TRBV12-3 or TRBV12-4 to TRBJ2-7; 11 positions agree with TRBD2. J lost 5 bases, V lost 5 bases, and 11 bases had no gene match. The CDR3 runs to 16 residues. The CDR3 sequence: CASSPFSTSGGDEQYF. Written as DNA, the CDR3 is TGTGCCAGCAGTCCTTTTTCAACTAGCGGGGGAGACGAGCAGTACTTC.

This clonotype came up many times. The chain carries TRBV7-6 and TRBJ2-7; 8 nucleotides line up with TRBD2. The length of the CDR3 is 15 residues. Unmatched junction bases numbered 3, after V lost 1 base and J lost 1 base. From germline, CDR1 is SGHVS and CDR2 FNYEAQ. CDR3 DNA: TGTGCCAGCAGCTTAGGGCGGGGGGTTTCCTACGAGCAGTACTTC. It is translated as CASSLGRGVSYEQYF.

The sample holds a few counts of this clonotype. This rearrangement joins TRBV6-1 to TRBJ2-7; 7 nucleotides line up with TRBD1. CDR3 length: 14 amino acids. The germline V gene encodes CDR1 MNHNS and CDR2 SASEGT. The ends lost 4 bases at V and 6 bases at J; junction bases unmatched: 9. Written as DNA, the CDR3 is TGTGCCAGCAGTGGCCCCCAAACAGGGGTCGAGCAGTACTTC. This gives the protein CASSGPQTGVEQYF.